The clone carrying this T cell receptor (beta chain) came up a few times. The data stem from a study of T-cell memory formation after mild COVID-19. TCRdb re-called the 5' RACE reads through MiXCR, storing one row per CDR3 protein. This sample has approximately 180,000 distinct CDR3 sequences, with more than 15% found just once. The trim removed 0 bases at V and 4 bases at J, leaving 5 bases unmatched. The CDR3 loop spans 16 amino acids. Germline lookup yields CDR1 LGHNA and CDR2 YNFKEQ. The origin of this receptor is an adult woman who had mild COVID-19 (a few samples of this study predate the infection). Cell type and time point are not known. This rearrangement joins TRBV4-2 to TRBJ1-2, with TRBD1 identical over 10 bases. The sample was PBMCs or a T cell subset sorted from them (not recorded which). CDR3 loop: CASSQDVGQGTYGYTF. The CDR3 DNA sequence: TGTGCCAGCAGCCAAGATGTGGGACAGGGGACCTATGGCTACACCTTC.